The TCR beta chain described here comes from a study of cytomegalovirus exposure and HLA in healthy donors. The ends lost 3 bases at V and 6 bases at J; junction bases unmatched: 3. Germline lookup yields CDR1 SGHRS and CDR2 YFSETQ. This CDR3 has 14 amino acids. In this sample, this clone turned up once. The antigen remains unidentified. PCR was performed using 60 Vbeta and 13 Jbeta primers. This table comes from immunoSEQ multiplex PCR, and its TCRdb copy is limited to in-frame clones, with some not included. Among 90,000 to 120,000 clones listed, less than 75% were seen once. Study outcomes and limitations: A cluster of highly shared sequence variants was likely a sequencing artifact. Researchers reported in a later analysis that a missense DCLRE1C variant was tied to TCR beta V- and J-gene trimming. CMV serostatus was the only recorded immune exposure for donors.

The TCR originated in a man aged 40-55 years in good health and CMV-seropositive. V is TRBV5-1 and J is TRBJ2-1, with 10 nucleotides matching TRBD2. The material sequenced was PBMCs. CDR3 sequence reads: CASSWTSGLNEQFF. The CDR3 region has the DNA TGCGCCAGCAGCTGGACTAGCGGACTCAATGAGCAGTTCTTC.